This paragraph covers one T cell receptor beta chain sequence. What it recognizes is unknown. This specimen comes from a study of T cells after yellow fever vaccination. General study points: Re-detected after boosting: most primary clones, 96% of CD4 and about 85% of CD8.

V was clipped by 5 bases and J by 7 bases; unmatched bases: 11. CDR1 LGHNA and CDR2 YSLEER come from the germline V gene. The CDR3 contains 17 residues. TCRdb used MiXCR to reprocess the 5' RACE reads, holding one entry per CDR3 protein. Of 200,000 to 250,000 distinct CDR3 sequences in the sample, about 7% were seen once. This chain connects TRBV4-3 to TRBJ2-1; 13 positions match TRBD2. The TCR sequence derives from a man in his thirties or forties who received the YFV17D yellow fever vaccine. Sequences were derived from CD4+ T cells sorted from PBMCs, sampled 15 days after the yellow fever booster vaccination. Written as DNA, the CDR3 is TGCGCCAGCAGCTCTCGACTAGCGGGAGGTCTAGTAAATGAGCAGTTCTTC. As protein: CASSSRLAGGLVNEQFF.